Shown below are 29 T cell receptor beta chains from a single sample sequenced in a study of CD8 T cells in Susac syndrome. RNA amounts of 0.5 to 1 ug underwent reverse transcription with random hexamers. TCRdb independently ran MiXCR on the immunoSEQ multiplex PCR reads; one entry per CDR3 protein. The table lists 150,000 to 200,000 distinct CDR3 sequences, around 94% of them singletons. Sequenced material: CD4+ T cells from PBMCs. The source is a human donor in good health.

This clonotype was detected only a few times. V gene TRBV19 combines with J gene TRBJ1-2; no clear D. The CDR3 loop spans 13 amino acids. Germline V gene data show CDR1 as LNHDA and CDR2 as SQIVND (reference sequence). V lost 6 bases, J lost 2 bases, and 10 bases lay in between. The CDR3 DNA is TGTGCCAGTAGCTCAGTCAGCAACTATGGCTACACCTTC. It yields the protein CASSSVSNYGYTF.

The chain couples TRBV3-1 to TRBJ1-6; the D is unclear. This CDR3 has 13 amino acids. Germline assignment: CDR1 LGHDT and CDR2 YNNKEL (reference sequence). Trimming removed 1 base from V and 9 bases from J, with 7 bases in between. CDR3 nucleotides: TGTGCCAGCAGCCAAGGGGTGGCTTCACCCCTCCACTTT. Amino acid sequence: CASSQGVASPLHF.

The V and J genes are TRBV9 and TRBJ1-1, with no clear D. The V gene's germline CDR1 is SGDLS and CDR2 YYNGEE. V was clipped by 0 bases and J by 9 bases, with 9 bases between them. CDR3 size: 12 residues. CDR3 bases: TGTGCCAGCAGCGTAGTTGAAGGGAAAGCTTTCTTT. Encoded protein: CASSVVEGKAFF.

J is TRBJ2-2 and V is TRBV2; D is possibly TRBD1 (6 bases). CDR3 length equals 16 residues. CDR1 is SNHLY and CDR2 is FYNNEI in the germline V gene. Between the trimmed V and J ends, which lost 5 bases and 3 bases, there was a span of 16 bases. The chain's CDR3 is CASSTLQGGDTGELFF. The CDR3 DNA follows: TGTGCCAGCAGTACCCTTCAAGGGGGTGACACCGGGGAGCTGTTTTTT.

This chain uses TRBV20-1 with TRBJ2-3, with D uncertain. The CDR3 consists of 13 residues. The V and J ends lost 1 base and 2 bases respectively, with 7 bases between them. The V gene's germline CDR1 is DFQATT and CDR2 SNEGSKA (reference sequence). CDR3 sequence (DNA): TGCAGTGCTAGAGTAGGAAACACAGATACGCAGTATTTT. Translation: CSARVGNTDTQYF.

V gene TRBV9 combines with J gene TRBJ2-7; tentative D call: TRBD2 (6 bases). V lost 0 bases to trimming and J lost 3 bases, with 10 bases between them. The length of the CDR3 is 14 residues. Germline CDR1 is SGDLS and CDR2 is YYNGEE. CDR3 in amino acids: CASSVEGLGYEQYF. DNA for the CDR3: TGTGCCAGCAGCGTAGAGGGACTCGGCTACGAGCAGTACTTC.

V is TRBV3-1 and J is TRBJ2-3, with D perhaps TRBD2 (5 bases). Germline CDR1 reads LGHDT; CDR2 reads YNNKEL (reference sequence). The CDR3 length is 14 residues. V was pared by 1 base and J by 5 bases, with 10 bases between. The CDR3 sequence: CASSQGPGEDTQYF. CDR3 bases: TGTGCCAGCAGCCAAGGGCCCGGGGAAGATACGCAGTATTTT.

The CDR3 region has the DNA TGTGCCAGCAGCTTAGGGAAGGGTTGGACCGGGGAGCTGTTTTTT. It translates to CASSLGKGWTGELFF. The chain links TRBV11-3 to TRBJ2-2; D unclear. Germline CDR1 is SGHNT and CDR2 is YENEEA. V dropped 1 base and J dropped 5 bases, with 11 bases sitting between them. This CDR3 region has 15 residues.

This chain links TRBV28 with TRBJ1-5; D call uncertain. The CDR3 covers 13 residues. With 6 bases removed from V and 2 bases from J, the gap between germline ends came to 8 bases. Per the germline V gene, CDR1 is MDHEN and CDR2 is SYDVKM. The CDR3 DNA reads as TGTGCCAGCAGAGTCGATCGCAATCAGCCCCAGCATTTT. Translating gives CASRVDRNQPQHF.

This chain connects TRBV4-2 to TRBJ2-3, with 10 bases that match TRBD1. Looked up from germline, CDR1 is LGHNA and CDR2 is YNFKEQ. J lost 5 bases, V lost 3 bases, and 5 bases had no gene match. The CDR3 has 15 amino acids. This chain's CDR3 is CASSHRQGAGDTQYF. As DNA, the CDR3 is TGTGCCAGCAGCCACCGACAGGGGGCTGGAGATACGCAGTATTTT.

The genes are TRBV9 and TRBJ2-7; no clear D. V was clipped by 0 bases and J by 1 base, with 5 bases between them. The CDR3 is made up of 13 amino acids. The V gene's germline CDR1 is SGDLS and CDR2 YYNGEE. CDR3 residues: CASSVDPSYEQYF. CDR3 DNA sequence: TGTGCCAGCAGCGTAGATCCTTCCTACGAGCAGTACTTC. The full variable domain, completed using reference TRBV9 and TRBJ2-7, is DSGVTQTPKHLITATGQRVTLRCSPRSGDLSVYWYQQSLDQGLQFLIQYYNGEERAKGNILERFSAQQFPDLHSELNLSSLELGDSALYFCASSVDPSYEQYFGPGTRLTVT.

The rearrangement links TRBV6-2 or TRBV6-3 to TRBJ2-7; 8 nucleotides match TRBD1. The length of the CDR3 is 14 residues. Per germline, CDR1 MNHEY and CDR2 SVGEGT. Losses at the gene ends were 6 bases for V and 6 bases for J; bases not matched to a gene: 10. CDR3 residues: CASRFRDRSSEQYF. Written as DNA, the CDR3 is TGTGCCAGCAGATTCCGGGACAGGAGCTCCGAGCAGTACTTC.

The gene calls are TRBV3-1 and TRBJ2-3, with 14 bases aligning to TRBD2. Germline CDR1 is LGHDT and CDR2 is YNNKEL (reference sequence). The J segment lost 7 bases and the V segment lost 4 bases, leaving 7 bases of the junction unmatched. The CDR3 sequence is 16 residues long. The CDR3 protein is CASSLRTSGGTNTQYF. The CDR3 region has the DNA TGTGCCAGCAGCCTACGGACTAGCGGGGGGACAAATACGCAGTATTTT.

The chain combines TRBV3-1 with TRBJ2-2; unclear D gene. The CDR3 is 13 residues long. Trimming removed 1 base at V and 7 bases at J, with 7 bases between. Germline V lookup: CDR1 LGHDT, CDR2 YNNKEL (reference sequence). The CDR3 sequence: CASSQGMDGELFF. The DNA of the CDR3 is TGTGCCAGCAGCCAAGGAATGGACGGGGAGCTGTTTTTT.

This clonotype was seen once. The CDR3 nucleotides are TGCAGTGCTAGGTCTAGGACAGGGTTTCATGGCTACACCTTC. It yields the protein CSARSRTGFHGYTF. The V gene is TRBV20-1, the J gene TRBJ1-2; 8 bases match TRBD1. There are 14 residues in the CDR3. Germline CDR1 reads DFQATT; CDR2 reads SNEGSKA (reference sequence). V trimming: 3 bases; J trimming: 6 bases; junction bases outside the gene matches: 9.

J is TRBJ2-1 and V is TRBV19; 8 bases align to TRBD1. V shed 6 bases, J shed 6 bases, and the junction held 4 bases outside the gene matches. Germline V lookup: CDR1 LNHDA, CDR2 SQIVND (reference sequence). The CDR3 extends over 13 amino acids. The CDR3 here is CASSRTGPNEQFF. For the CDR3, the DNA is TGTGCCAGTAGCCGGACAGGGCCCAATGAGCAGTTCTTC.

The gene calls are TRBV6-5 and TRBJ1-4; D not resolved. Germline V gene sequence: CDR1 MNHEY, CDR2 SVGAGI. CDR3 length equals 14 residues. Trimming left V 6 bases short and J 1 base short, with 9 bases between. The CDR3, as DNA: TGTGCCAGCAGACCGGGCCAAACTAATGAAAAACTGTTTTTT. Its translation is CASRPGQTNEKLFF.

The V call is TRBV6-6, the J call TRBJ1-5; perhaps TRBD1 as D (5 bases). The CDR3 consists of 15 residues. V was pared by 5 bases and J by 7 bases, with 18 bases between. Germline V gene data show CDR1 as MNHNY and CDR2 as SVGAGI (reference sequence). The CDR3 bases are TGTGCCAGCAGTCTGACTCGGGAGGGGAGGCAGCCCCAGCATTTT. It yields the protein CASSLTREGRQPQHF.

V is TRBV4-3 and J is TRBJ2-7; TRBD1 might be the D (5 bases). Between the trimmed V and J ends, which lost 4 bases and 6 bases, there was a span of 13 bases. The CDR3 has 13 amino acids. Germline CDR1 reads LGHNA; CDR2 reads YSLEER. DNA for the CDR3: TGCGCCAGCAGCCTGTCAGGGCAGGGCGAGCAGTACTTC. Translation gives CASSLSGQGEQYF.

The chain has TRBV23-1 and TRBJ2-7; D remains ambiguous. TRBV23-1 is an open reading frame, and its role is uncertain. CDR3 size: 12 residues. The ends were cut back, 1 base at V and 3 bases at J, with 4 bases in the middle. DNA for the CDR3: TGCGCCAGCAGTCAATTTTGCTACGAGCAGTACTTC. Its translation: CASSQFCYEQYF.

The V gene is TRBV6-2 or TRBV6-3, the J gene TRBJ2-1; 11 bases map to TRBD1. Germline V CDR1 and CDR2: MNHEY, SVGEGT. Trimming took 5 bases from V and 7 from J; bases not matched to a gene: 13. The CDR3 extends over 17 amino acids. The CDR3: CASSLAGQGARVNEQFF. For the CDR3, the DNA is TGTGCCAGCAGTCTGGCCGGACAGGGGGCGCGGGTAAATGAGCAGTTCTTC.

This chain uses TRBV11-2 with TRBJ2-1; TRBD2 agrees at 11 bases. V lost 4 bases and J lost 9; bases outside the gene matches: 11. Germline V gene sequence: CDR1 SGHAT, CDR2 FQNNGV. The CDR3 loop spans 16 amino acids. The CDR3, as DNA: TGTGCCAGCAGCTCCCGGGTAGCGGGGGGGTTGGTTGAGCAGTTCTTC. It translates to CASSSRVAGGLVEQFF. The full variable domain, with the rest looked up from reference TRBV11-2 and TRBJ2-1, is EAGVAQSPRYKIIEKRQSVAFWCNPISGHATLYWYQQILGQGPKLLIQFQNNGVVDDSQLPKDRFSAERLKGVDSTLKIQPAKLEDSAVYLCASSSRVAGGLVEQFFGPGTRLTVL.

This clonotype occurred once. The chain is built from TRBV7-9 and TRBJ2-1; 7 nucleotides match TRBD2. Germline assignment: CDR1 SEHNR and CDR2 FQNEAQ (reference sequence). The V gene end was trimmed by 1 base and the J gene end by 4 bases; junction bases not matched to a gene: 4. The CDR3 extends over 15 amino acids. The CDR3 DNA is TGTGCCAGCAGCTTAGGCTCTAGCGGATACAATGAGCAGTTCTTC. Amino acid sequence: CASSLGSSGYNEQFF.

This chain links TRBV20-1 with TRBJ1-1, with TRBD1 as a possible D gene (6 bases). Germline V gives CDR1 DFQATT, CDR2 SNEGSKA (reference sequence). The CDR3 contains 14 residues. CDR3 DNA sequence: TGCAGGTCTTCAGGGGTCCCGGGGAACACTGAAGCTTTCTTT. Protein: CRSSGVPGNTEAFF.

This sequence joins TRBV29-1 and TRBJ2-3, with D perhaps given as TRBD1 or TRBD2 (5 bases each). Trimming removed 4 bases at V and 6 bases at J, with 11 bases between. The length of the CDR3 is 12 residues. Germline V gives CDR1 SQVTM, CDR2 ANQGSEA. The CDR3 loop is CSVGGRSDTQYF. The CDR3 DNA follows: TGCAGCGTTGGGGGACGCAGCGATACGCAGTATTTT.

This chain links TRBV7-2 with TRBJ2-3; 7 bases fit TRBD1. V trimming: 5 bases; J trimming: 10 bases; junction bases outside the gene matches: 12. This CDR3 is built from 14 residues. Per the germline V gene, CDR1 is SGHTA and CDR2 is FQGNSA. The CDR3 protein is CASSAMGQQGPQYF. CDR3 coding DNA: TGTGCCAGCAGCGCTATGGGTCAACAGGGGCCGCAGTATTTT.

The J gene is TRBJ2-5, the V gene TRBV9, with TRBD1 matching over 7 bases. The CDR3 is 13 amino acids. The V gene end was trimmed by 1 base and the J gene end by 5 bases; junction bases not matched to a gene: 2. Germline loops: CDR1 SGDLS, CDR2 YYNGEE. CDR3 amino acids: CASSVIQGETQYF. The CDR3 DNA reads TGTGCCAGCAGCGTAATACAGGGGGAGACCCAGTACTTC.

V is TRBV20-1 and J is TRBJ2-3, with a weak D call TRBD1 (5 bases). The germline CDR1 and CDR2 sequences are DFQATT and SNEGSKA (reference sequence). This CDR3 contains 15 residues. V was trimmed by 6 bases and J by 4 bases, leaving 20 bases between them. This chain's CDR3 is CSAATGSGSADTQYF. The CDR3 nucleotides read TGCAGTGCGGCAACAGGATCCGGTTCTGCAGATACGCAGTATTTT.

V usage is TRBV2 and J usage is TRBJ1-1; 7 bases line up with TRBD1. V dropped 10 bases and J dropped 4; count of bases not matched to a gene: 9. Per the germline V gene, CDR1 is SNHLY and CDR2 is FYNNEI. The CDR3 is 13 residues long. Here the CDR3 reads CATKTGSGTEAFF. The CDR3 DNA follows: TGTGCCACCAAGACAGGGTCGGGCACTGAAGCTTTCTTT. Full variable domain (rest looked up from reference TRBV2 and TRBJ1-1): EPEVTQTPSHQVTQMGQEVILRCVPISNHLYFYWYRQILGQKVEFLVSFYNNEISEKSEIFDDQFSVERPDGSNFTLKIRSTKLEDSAMYFCATKTGSGTEAFFGQGTRLTVV.